Here is one T cell receptor beta chain with its context. At one end, the junction sequence differs from germline, possibly due to a read error. CDR1 MGHRA and CDR2 YSYEKL come from the germline V gene. The CDR3 totals 14 residues. Data came from immunoSEQ multiplex PCR; TCRdb stores just in-frame clones and leaves some out. The sample lists about 76,000 clones, under 80% occurring once. The record originates from a study of radiotherapy plus CTLA-4 blockade in lung cancer. J is TRBJ2-7 and V is TRBV4-1; D possibly corresponds to TRBD2 (5 bases). The receptor comes from a human donor with non-small cell lung cancer whose response to radiotherapy plus ipilimumab could not be evaluated. Some clones in this sample may be carry-over from other donors' samples. The specimen comprised peripheral blood, sampled from a patient treated with radiotherapy plus ipilimumab. The CDR3 sequence: CASSQDEGPYEQYF. The CDR3 nucleotides are TGTGCCAGCAGCCAAGACGAGGGCCCCTACGAGCAGTACTTC.